Listed here is a single T cell receptor (beta chain). The antigen remains unidentified. This sample is part of a study of beta chain features in type 1 diabetes. At the level of the study: All samples together contributed 100 million to 120 million sorted cells for examination.

V lost 0 bases and J lost 0, with 12 bases in between. The germline CDR1 and CDR2 sequences are MGHRA and YSYEKL. This CDR3 region has 16 residues. Notes on the study in general: All four CD4+ subsets of Type 1 diabetes patients contained TCRB CDR3s that were moderately but significantly shorter. Insertion counts at VDJ junctions were lower in type 1 diabetes patients, who also showed more deletions there.

Of the isolated RNA, all was reverse transcribed, and so the sequenced material was expressed TCRB transcripts. The method was immunoSEQ multiplex PCR; TCRdb's version includes in-frame clones alone and lacks a portion of them. This sample has hundreds of thousands of clones, with over 12% found just once. This clonotype was sampled from a man between 18 and 29 years old with type 1 diabetes. The sequencing sample was made of naive CD4+ T cells from blood. V and J are TRBV4-1 and TRBJ2-7, with a weak D call TRBD2 (6 bases). CDR3 sequence reads: CASSQEFVRGSYEQYF. For the CDR3, the DNA is TGCGCCAGCAGCCAAGAATTTGTGCGGGGCTCCTACGAGCAGTACTTC.